The 14 T cell receptor beta chains presented below share a single source sample, sequenced in a study of vaccination and CD4 T cells after COVID-19. Treatment denoted: roughly nine-day PBMC culture with coronavirus spike peptide pools or control peptides (ViraFEST assay). Antigens of these TCRs are unknown. Cultured CD4+ T cell DNA was sequenced using the Oncomine TCR Beta short-read assay. TCRdb used MiXCR to reprocess the PCR reads, holding one entry per CDR3 protein. The sample contains fewer than 15,000 distinct CDR3 sequences, roughly 56% of which appear only once. What was sequenced was CD4+ T cells from blood, cultured in vitro. Every receptor here comes from a human donor who had recovered from COVID-19.

Worth noting for this clonotype: This may arise from a read error, as a much more abundant clone is one base away. The chain carries TRBV2 and TRBJ1-5; D is perhaps TRBD1 (6 bases). The CDR3 length is 15 residues. CDR1 is SNHLY, CDR2 FYNNEI, per germline. CDR3 loop: CAGSEGEATRGPQHF. The CDR3 bases are TGTGCCGGCAGTGAGGGTGAGGCGACCAGGGGGCCCCAGCATTTT.

This chain joins TRBV30 and TRBJ2-7; 9 bases are shared with TRBD1. Germline CDR1 reads GTSNPN; CDR2 reads SVGIG (reference sequence). J was trimmed by 0 bases and V by 4 bases; bases with no gene match: 1. This CDR3 has 13 residues. CDR3 region: CAWTTGGSYEQYF. The CDR3 DNA reads as TGTGCCTGGACGACAGGGGGCTCCTACGAGCAGTACTTC. Full variable domain (remainder filled in from reference TRBV30 and TRBJ2-7): SQTIHQWPATLVQPVGSPLSLECTVEGTSNPNLYWYRQAAGRGLQLLFYSVGIGQISSEVPQNLSASRPQDRQFILSSKKLLLSDSGFYLCAWTTGGSYEQYFGPGTRLTVT.

This chain connects TRBV5-1 to TRBJ2-7, with D perhaps matching TRBD1 (7 bases). Germline CDR1 SGHRS, CDR2 YFSETQ. The V end lost 4 bases, the J end lost 4 bases, and 18 bases lay between the germline ends. The CDR3 spans 15 residues. The CDR3 DNA sequence: TGCGCCAGCAGCCTCGGCGCAGGGGGGAAGTACGAGCAGTACTTC. Amino acids: CASSLGAGGKYEQYF. The variable domain in full, completed from reference TRBV5-1 and TRBJ2-7, reads KAGVTQTPRYLIKTRGQQVTLSCSPISGHRSVSWYQQTPGQGLQFLFEYFSETQRNKGNFPGRFSGRQFSNSRSEMNVSTLELGDSALYLCASSLGAGGKYEQYFGPGTRLTVT.

The rearrangement links TRBV25-1 to TRBJ1-1; no firm D call. With 6 bases removed from V and 2 bases from J, the gap between germline ends came to 10 bases. The CDR3 is 13 amino acids. CDR1 is MGHDK and CDR2 is SYGVNS in the germline V gene. DNA for the CDR3: TGTGCCAGCAGCGACCTTCCAAACACTGAAGCTTTCTTT. This gives the protein CASSDLPNTEAFF. The whole variable domain, remainder taken from reference TRBV25-1 and TRBJ1-1, is EADIYQTPRYLVIGTGKKITLECSQTMGHDKMYWYQQDPGMELHLIHYSYGVNSTEKGDLSSESTVSRIRTEHFPLTLESARPSHTSQYLCASSDLPNTEAFFGQGTRLTVV.

This clonotype occurred a few times. The gene calls are TRBV5-4 and TRBJ2-7, with 9 bases identical to TRBD2. The CDR3 is 15 residues long. Germline CDR1 reads SGHNT; CDR2 reads YYREEE (reference sequence). The V gene end was trimmed by 4 bases and the J gene end by 4 bases; junction bases not matched to a gene: 9. The CDR3 reads CASSTGLAPYYEQYF. CDR3 nucleotides: TGTGCCAGCAGCACCGGACTAGCGCCGTATTACGAGCAGTACTTC.

V is TRBV27 and J is TRBJ2-7, with 7 bases identical to TRBD2. The trim removed 7 bases at V and 0 bases at J, leaving 6 bases unmatched. Germline assignment: CDR1 MNHEY and CDR2 SMNVEV (reference sequence). CDR3 length: 14 amino acids. This CDR3 is CASIKRGGSYEQYF. CDR3 bases: TGTGCCAGCATCAAGCGGGGCGGCTCCTACGAGCAGTACTTC.

The chain is built from TRBV2 and TRBJ1-5; D not resolved. Germline CDR1 and CDR2: SNHLY and FYNNEI. This CDR3 has 17 residues. Trimming took 6 bases from V and 4 from J, leaving 22 bases between them. Here the CDR3 reads CASSHNFDTGANQPQHF. The CDR3 DNA reads as TGTGCCAGCAGCCACAACTTCGACACCGGAGCGAATCAGCCCCAGCATTTT.

The V gene is TRBV29-1, the J gene TRBJ1-1; 10 positions agree with TRBD1. This CDR3 comprises 12 residues. Trimming cost V 5 bases and J 5 bases; bases outside gene matches: 2. Germline values: CDR1 SQVTM, CDR2 ANQGSEA. The chain's CDR3 is CSVRTGGTEAFF. The CDR3 coding sequence is TGCAGCGTTAGGACAGGGGGAACTGAAGCTTTCTTT. Together with reference TRBV29-1 and TRBJ1-1, the CDR3 gives the full variable domain: SAVISQKPSRDICQRGTSLTIQCQVDSQVTMMFWYRQQPGQSLTLIATANQGSEATYESGFVIDKFPISRPNLTFSTLTVSNMSPEDSSIYLCSVRTGGTEAFFGQGTRLTVV.

The chain combines TRBV20-1 with TRBJ2-7, with D perhaps given as TRBD1 or TRBD2 (5 bases each). The CDR3 totals 15 residues. Germline assignment: CDR1 DFQATT and CDR2 SNEGSKA (reference sequence). Deletions cut 3 bases from V and 0 bases from J, with 15 bases between. CDR3 amino acids: CSASEAGTGSYEQYF. In DNA, the CDR3 is TGCAGTGCTAGTGAGGCCGGGACGGGCTCCTACGAGCAGTACTTC.

V and J are TRBV6-5 and TRBJ2-7, with D hard to call. V lost 0 bases to trimming and J lost 1 base, with 13 bases between them. Germline CDR1 reads MNHEY; CDR2 reads SVGAGI. The CDR3 covers 16 residues. DNA for the CDR3: TGTGCCAGCAGTTACTCGAAGACCGCACTTTCCTACGAGCAGTACTTC. It yields the protein CASSYSKTALSYEQYF.

This chain uses TRBV6-2 or TRBV6-3 with TRBJ1-5; TRBD1 might be the D (6 bases). Per germline, CDR1 MNHEY and CDR2 SVGEGT. Trimming cost V 4 bases and J 5 bases, with 18 bases left between them. The CDR3 is 16 residues long. CDR3 protein: CASSSGQLGIYQPQHF. For the CDR3, the DNA is TGTGCCAGCAGTTCGGGACAACTAGGAATATATCAGCCCCAGCATTTT.

The rearrangement links TRBV7-6 to TRBJ1-1; 9 nucleotides match TRBD1. Germline-derived CDR1 and CDR2 are SGHVS and FNYEAQ. After removal of 2 bases from V and 7 bases from J, the junction contained 5 bases not matched to a gene. CDR3 size: 14 residues. CDR3 loop: CASSLTGGAGEAFF. The CDR3 region has the DNA TGTGCCAGCAGCTTAACAGGGGGCGCGGGTGAAGCTTTCTTT.

This sequence joins TRBV7-9 and TRBJ2-1; the D gene is possibly TRBD2 (5 bases). Trimming stripped 5 bases from V and 8 bases from J, with 22 bases between. Germline CDR1 reads SEHNR; CDR2 reads FQNEAQ (reference sequence). The CDR3 contains 16 residues. The CDR3 reads CASSQHKFGVGDEQFF. The CDR3 DNA follows: TGTGCCAGCAGCCAGCATAAGTTCGGGGTGGGCGATGAGCAGTTCTTC.

The chain joins TRBV20-1 to TRBJ2-5; TRBD2 matches 8 bases. This CDR3 has 13 residues. V was pared by 0 bases and J by 5 bases, with 2 bases of the junction left unmatched. Per the germline V gene, CDR1 is DFQATT and CDR2 is SNEGSKA (reference sequence). CDR3 loop: CSARDRGGETQYF. The CDR3 DNA reads TGCAGTGCTAGAGATCGGGGGGGGGAGACCCAGTACTTC.